Shown below are 30 T cell receptor beta chains from a single sample sequenced in a study of blood T cells in healthy people across ages. Then a second PCR, running roughly 6 to 12 cycles, was carried out with a sample-barcoded 5' primer and a J-beta primer mix. TCRdb redid the calling of the 5' RACE reads with MiXCR, one entry per CDR3 protein. The sample records hundreds of thousands of distinct CDR3 sequences, around 50% being singletons. The sample comprised blood. The source is a man aged 35 to 55 in good health.

The V gene is TRBV5-1, the J gene TRBJ2-7; D may be TRBD2 (5 bases). The J call may be in error: the DNA end matches TRBJ2-4 better. Germline CDR1 and CDR2: SGHRS and YFSETQ. The CDR3 runs to 16 residues. The CDR3 bases are TGCGCCAGCAGCTTATTAAGTTTGGACTCCGGGAACATTCAGTACTTC. Its protein product is CASSLLSLDSGNIQYF.

The V gene is TRBV12-3 or TRBV12-4, the J gene TRBJ2-3, with 9 bases lining up with TRBD2. This CDR3 spans 17 amino acids. Losses at the gene ends were 5 bases for V and 2 bases for J; bases not matched to a gene: 11. The CDR3 sequence: CASSASPLAGVTDTQYF. The CDR3, as DNA: TGTGCCAGCAGTGCCTCCCCTTTAGCGGGGGTCACAGATACGCAGTATTTT.

This sequence joins TRBV13 and TRBJ2-7; weak D call: TRBD2 (5 bases). The CDR3 loop spans 16 amino acids. The V end was cut by 3 bases, the J end by 2 bases, with 17 bases between. Germline V lookup: CDR1 PRHDT, CDR2 FYEKMQ (reference sequence). The CDR3 sequence is CASSLGLTGETYEQYF. The CDR3 DNA reads TGTGCCAGCAGCTTGGGTTTAACCGGGGAAACCTACGAGCAGTACTTC.

The chain couples TRBV7-2 to TRBJ2-3; 7 bases map to TRBD2. CDR1 is SGHTA and CDR2 is FQGNSA in the germline V gene. CDR3 size: 17 residues. V shed 5 bases and J 3 bases; nucleotides not matched to a gene: 14. CDR3 in amino acids: CASSNAPPGAGTDTQYF. CDR3 DNA sequence: TGTGCCAGCAGCAACGCCCCACCAGGAGCGGGGACAGATACGCAGTATTTT.

CDR3 protein: CASSQVWGSGADTQYF. DNA for the CDR3: TGCGCCAGCAGCCAAGTCTGGGGGAGTGGCGCAGATACGCAGTATTTT. V usage is TRBV4-1 and J usage is TRBJ2-3; D is perhaps TRBD1 or TRBD2 (5 bases each). Germline-derived CDR1 and CDR2 are MGHRA and YSYEKL. This CDR3 is built from 16 residues. V was trimmed by 1 base and J by 4 bases, leaving 15 bases between them.

This clonotype was counted only a few times. The genes are TRBV27 and TRBJ2-3, with D maybe TRBD2 (6 bases). Germline V CDR1 and CDR2: MNHEY, SMNVEV (reference sequence). Trimming stripped 6 bases from V and 8 bases from J, with 24 bases between. CDR3 length equals 16 residues. CDR3 region: CASRAIREAHRGTQYF. The CDR3 DNA reads TGTGCCAGCAGAGCGATAAGGGAGGCCCATCGGGGTACGCAGTATTTT.

This clonotype was observed once. The chain recombines TRBV20-1 with TRBJ1-6; D call uncertain. Trimming removed 4 bases at V and 11 bases at J, with 9 bases between. Germline assignment: CDR1 DFQATT and CDR2 SNEGSKA (reference sequence). CDR3 length equals 11 residues. DNA of the CDR3: TGCAGTGCTAAGGCAGATACACCCCTCCACTTT. This codes for CSAKADTPLHF.

The V gene is TRBV15, the J gene TRBJ1-5; no clear D gene. The V end was cut by 5 bases, the J end by 6 bases, with 11 bases between. CDR1 and CDR2 from the germline V gene are LNHNV and YYDKDF (reference sequence). This CDR3 is 13 amino acids long. CDR3 loop: CATSLDPIQPQHF. The DNA for the CDR3 is TGTGCCACCAGCCTCGACCCGATTCAGCCCCAGCATTTT.

This clonotype occurred a few times. The chain couples TRBV29-1 to TRBJ2-7; D gene unclear. The CDR3 totals 13 residues. Germline loops: CDR1 SQVTM, CDR2 ANQGSEA. V was clipped by 5 bases and J by 3 bases, with 14 bases between them. The CDR3 protein is CSVSETSYYEQYF. The CDR3 nucleotides read TGCAGCGTTTCCGAGACATCGTACTACGAGCAGTACTTC.

The chain employs TRBV6-5 and TRBJ2-7; no clear D. Germline V gene sequence: CDR1 MNHEY, CDR2 SVGAGI. CDR3 length: 13 residues. V lost 8 bases to trimming and J lost 3 bases, with 14 bases between them. Here the CDR3 DNA reads TGTGCCAGCCGGACCCCGAAAGACTACGAGCAGTACTTC. Its protein is CASRTPKDYEQYF.

This clonotype was seen more than once but under ten times. The chain has TRBV6-2 or TRBV6-3 and TRBJ2-7, with TRBD2 matching 8 bases. V shed 4 bases, J shed 2 bases, and the junction held 4 bases outside the gene matches. This CDR3 has 14 amino acids. CDR1 MNHEY and CDR2 SVGEGT come from the germline V gene. The CDR3 loop reads CASSWSGGAYEQYF. The CDR3 coding sequence is TGTGCCAGCAGTTGGTCCGGGGGGGCCTACGAGCAGTACTTC.

V gene TRBV4-3 combines with J gene TRBJ2-1; D possibly corresponds to TRBD1 (5 bases). V lost 5 bases and J 3 bases, leaving 14 bases between the germline ends. CDR1 is LGHNA and CDR2 is YSLEER in the germline V gene. The CDR3 loop spans 15 amino acids. The CDR3 DNA reads as TGCGCCAGCAGCTCTAGTACAGGCAACTACAATGAGCAGTTCTTC. Amino acids: CASSSSTGNYNEQFF.

This clonotype was detected ten times or more. This chain connects TRBV11-2 to TRBJ2-1; 13 nucleotides agree with TRBD2. The CDR3 spans 15 residues. V gave up 4 bases and J gave up 4 bases; unmatched junction bases: 1. The germline V gene has CDR1 SGHAT and CDR2 FQNNGV. CDR3 loop: CASSSGLAGYNEQFF. The CDR3 DNA reads TGTGCCAGCAGCTCGGGACTAGCGGGGTACAATGAGCAGTTCTTC.

This chain connects TRBV20-1 to TRBJ1-5; 8 nucleotides line up with TRBD1. This CDR3 spans 16 amino acids. Unmatched junction bases numbered 15, after V lost 6 bases and J lost 5 bases. Germline V lookup: CDR1 DFQATT, CDR2 SNEGSKA (reference sequence). The CDR3, as DNA: TGCAGTGCGGCCGCAGGTAGGGACAGGAGGGATCAGCCCCAGCATTTT. Protein product: CSAAAGRDRRDQPQHF.

This clonotype occurred once. The CDR3 is CASQRDSRLYGYTF. In DNA form, the CDR3 reads TGTGCCAGTCAACGGGACTCCAGACTGTATGGCTACACCTTC. The chain uses TRBV6-2 or TRBV6-3 and TRBJ1-2; D possibly corresponds to TRBD1 (5 bases). V was pared by 9 bases and J by 5 bases, with 19 bases between. CDR3 length equals 14 residues. Germline values: CDR1 MNHEY, CDR2 SVGEGT.

A few counts support this clonotype. A junction end diverges from the germline sequence, so it may reflect a read error. The rearrangement links TRBV7-8 to TRBJ1-2; possible D gene TRBD1, 6 bases. The germline gives CDR1 SGHVS, CDR2 FQNEAQ. The CDR3 has 15 residues. CDR3 nucleotides: TGTGCCAGCAGCTTACGGCGGGACATTAACTATGGCCACACCTTC. Amino acid sequence: CASSLRRDINYGHTF. The full variable domain, rest sourced from reference TRBV7-8 and TRBJ1-2, is GAGVSQSPRYKVAKRGQDVALRCDPISGHVSLFWYQQALGQGPEFLTYFQNEAQLDKSGLPSDRFFAERPEGSVSTLKIQRTQQEDSAVYLCASSLRRDINYGHTFGSGTRLTVV.

The chain couples TRBV11-2 to TRBJ1-1; D unclear. Trimming took off 2 bases at V and 1 base at J, with 17 bases between the two ends. Per germline, CDR1 SGHAT and CDR2 FQNNGV. The CDR3 contains 17 residues. The CDR3 sequence is CASSLNARAATNTEAFF. CDR3 coding DNA: TGTGCCAGCAGCTTAAATGCTCGGGCAGCGACGAACACTGAAGCTTTCTTT.

This clonotype was counted ten times or more. J is TRBJ1-2 and V is TRBV7-2; D not resolved. Trimming took off 6 bases at V and 6 bases at J, with 11 bases between the two ends. The CDR3 runs to 12 residues. In germline, CDR1 is SGHTA, CDR2 FQGNSA. The CDR3 is CASRRTSHGYTF. The CDR3, as DNA: TGTGCCAGCAGACGGACCTCCCATGGCTACACCTTC.

This chain links TRBV3-1 with TRBJ1-1, with D possibly being TRBD1 (5 bases). Trimming pared 3 bases from V and 1 base from J, leaving 15 bases between. The germline gives CDR1 LGHDT, CDR2 YNNKEL (reference sequence). The CDR3 is 16 amino acids. The CDR3 sequence is CASSHSPGDENTEAFF. CDR3 DNA sequence: TGTGCCAGCAGCCATTCTCCGGGGGATGAGAACACTGAAGCTTTCTTT.

Comment on this clonotype: A much larger clone lies one base from this, so it may be a read error. This chain uses TRBV7-2 with TRBJ2-5, with D maybe TRBD1 (6 bases). The germline V and J ends were trimmed by 8 bases and 4 bases, with 17 bases remaining between them. CDR1 is SGHTA, CDR2 FQGNSA, per germline. This CDR3 has 14 amino acids. CDR3 sequence (DNA): TGTGCCAGCGGCCCAAGAGGGGGTGCAGAGACCCAGTACTTC. Translated: CASGPRGGAETQYF.

This clonotype has more than one count but fewer than ten. The CDR3 reads CASSRRARGEQYF. For the CDR3, the DNA is TGTGCCAGCAGCAGACGGGCTCGAGGCGAGCAGTACTTC. This chain joins TRBV7-2 and TRBJ2-7; D unclear. The CDR3 has 13 amino acids. V was clipped by 5 bases and J by 6 bases, with 14 bases between them. Germline V gene data show CDR1 as SGHTA and CDR2 as FQGNSA. Looking up the rest from reference TRBV7-2 and TRBJ2-7 gives the full variable domain: GAGVSQSPSNKVTEKGKDVELRCDPISGHTALYWYRQSLGQGLEFLIYFQGNSAPDKSGLPSDRFSAERTGGSVSTLTIQRTQQEDSAVYLCASSRRARGEQYFGPGTRLTVT.

In this sample, this clonotype turned up a few times. The chain uses TRBV11-3 and TRBJ2-1; 9 nucleotides agree with TRBD1. Germline CDR1 is SGHNT and CDR2 is YENEEA. V was clipped by 6 bases and J by 7 bases; unmatched bases: 10. This CDR3 has 15 residues. The CDR3 nucleotides are TGTGCCAGCAGTAATTCGGACAGGGGTAGGAATGAGCAGTTCTTC. Amino acids: CASSNSDRGRNEQFF.

The CDR3 DNA is TGTGCCAGCAGTTACTCCAGCGTAAGCTCCTACGAGCAGTACTTC. This encodes CASSYSSVSSYEQYF. V and J are TRBV6-2 or TRBV6-3 and TRBJ2-7; D is undetermined. Germline V CDR1 and CDR2: MNHEY, SVGEGT. The CDR3 sequence is 15 residues long. The V end was cut by 0 bases, the J end by 0 bases, with 9 bases between.

In DNA form, the CDR3 reads TGTGCCAGCAGTGAATGGAGCGGGACCTACGAGCAGTACTTC. Its translation is CASSEWSGTYEQYF. The genes are TRBV25-1 and TRBJ2-7; the match to TRBD2 covers 7 bases. Germline V lookup: CDR1 MGHDK, CDR2 SYGVNS. The CDR3 extends over 14 amino acids. With V trimmed by 1 base and J by 2 bases, 2 bases remained unmatched.

This clonotype was counted between two and nine times. This sequence joins TRBV27 and TRBJ2-3, with a weak D call TRBD2 (6 bases). This CDR3 is 16 amino acids long. From germline, CDR1 is MNHEY and CDR2 SMNVEV (reference sequence). With 6 bases removed from V and 3 bases from J, the gap between germline ends came to 19 bases. The CDR3 reads CASSSAGTPTTDTQYF. The CDR3 coding sequence is TGTGCCAGCAGCTCGGCCGGGACTCCGACGACAGATACGCAGTATTTT.

This clonotype was observed at least ten times. The chain uses TRBV20-1 and TRBJ2-5; the match to TRBD2 covers 12 bases. The germline V gene has CDR1 DFQATT and CDR2 SNEGSKA (reference sequence). The CDR3 totals 15 residues. With 6 bases clipped from V and 5 bases from J, the junction kept 10 bases outside the gene matches. The DNA for the CDR3 is TGCAGTGCCACACTAGCGGGGGGCACTTGGGAGACCCAGTACTTC. Its translation: CSATLAGGTWETQYF.

This clonotype was seen more than once but under ten times. The chain carries TRBV6-2 or TRBV6-3 and TRBJ2-1, with D tentatively TRBD2 (6 bases). Germline V CDR1 and CDR2: MNHEY, SVGEGT. V was clipped by 2 bases and J by 7 bases, with 12 bases between them. The CDR3 contains 14 residues. CDR3 amino acids: CASSYDAGGNEQFF. The DNA of the CDR3 is TGTGCCAGCAGTTACGACGCTGGGGGGAATGAGCAGTTCTTC.

The chain uses TRBV7-2 and TRBJ2-3, with D maybe TRBD1 (5 bases). Germline V CDR1 and CDR2: SGHTA, FQGNSA. This CDR3 comprises 12 residues. V was shortened by 10 bases and J by 3 bases, with 11 bases between the two germline ends. CDR3 residues: CATRAGTDTQYF. In DNA form, the CDR3 reads TGTGCCACCCGGGCAGGGACAGATACGCAGTATTTT.

The chain links TRBV6-5 to TRBJ2-4; 8 bases are a match to TRBD1. The J call is uncertain, as TRBJ2-7 better fits the DNA end. The germline CDR1 and CDR2 sequences are MNHEY and SVGAGI. This CDR3 has 15 residues. CDR3 coding DNA: TGTGCCAGCAGTTACTCGCAGGGGGCAGGGTACGAGCAGTACTTC. Translation: CASSYSQGAGYEQYF.

The chain is built from TRBV7-7 and TRBJ2-1, with unresolved D. There are 13 residues in the CDR3. V lost 1 base and J lost 8, with 9 bases in between. Germline V gene data show CDR1 as SSHAT and CDR2 as FNYEAQ (reference sequence). The CDR3 loop reads CASSLVGVDEQFF. The CDR3 nucleotides read TGTGCCAGCAGCTTAGTTGGAGTTGATGAGCAGTTCTTC.